The following is a T cell receptor (beta chain) sequence with its context. The V gene's germline CDR1 is LGHDT and CDR2 YNNKEL (reference sequence). CDR3 length: 15 amino acids. V was clipped by 3 bases and J by 4 bases; unmatched bases: 8. The repertoire was sequenced with immunoSEQ multiplex PCR; TCRdb's copy has only in-frame clones and lacks some. This sample carries roughly 72,000 clones, 70% to 80% of them seen once, and the ten largest clones take less than 5.5%. The data originate from a study of blood T cell repertoires in COVID-19. The receptor was isolated from a woman aged 80 or over with active or convalescent COVID-19. Sequencing was carried out using peripheral blood. The rearrangement joins TRBV3-1 (or the pseudogene TRBV3-2) to TRBJ1-1; 7 positions match TRBD1. The DNA for the CDR3 is TGTGCCAGCAGCCAGCTCCCAAACAGGGGCACTGAAGCTTTCTTT. It specifies CASSQLPNRGTEAFF.